This TCR beta chain was observed in a study of CD8 T cells in Susac syndrome. A single count supports this clonotype. After extraction with the RNeasy kit, roughly 0.5 to 1 ug of the RNA was reverse transcribed using random hexamers. A multiplex approach, immunoSEQ multiplex PCR, amplified TCR beta CDR3 across 54 Vbeta and 13 Jbeta. Via MiXCR, TCRdb re-called the immunoSEQ multiplex PCR reads, giving one row per CDR3 protein. Of over 300,000 distinct CDR3 sequences detected, roughly 94% appear once; the ten largest clones hold approximately 0.065%. Trimming stripped 3 bases from V and 1 base from J, with 12 bases between. This CDR3 is 15 amino acids long. The germline CDR1 and CDR2 sequences are LNHDA and SQIVND (reference sequence).

The chain recombines TRBV19 with TRBJ2-5; D is perhaps TRBD2 (5 bases). The TCR originated in a human donor with multiple sclerosis. Sequenced material: CD4+ T cells from PBMCs. This CDR3 reads CASSIGRLLQETQYF. CDR3 DNA: TGTGCCAGTAGTATTGGCAGACTACTCCAAGAGACCCAGTACTTC. The variable domain in full, completed from reference TRBV19 and TRBJ2-5, reads DGGITQSPKYLFRKEGQNVTLSCEQNLNHDAMYWYRQDPGQGLRLIYYSQIVNDFQKGDIAEGYSVSREKKESFPLTVTSAQKNPTAFYLCASSIGRLLQETQYFGPGTRLLVL.